This T cell receptor beta chain was retrieved from a study of cytomegalovirus exposure and HLA in healthy donors. Both 60 Vbeta primers and 13 Jbeta primers went into the PCR. The data were produced by immunoSEQ multiplex PCR, yet TCRdb's version contains in-frame clones alone and is incomplete. This sample has some 190,000 clones, with around 80% found just once. CDR1 and CDR2 from the germline V gene are LNHNV and YYDKDF (reference sequence). V lost 9 bases and J 0 bases, leaving 12 bases between the germline ends. The CDR3 is made up of 14 amino acids. Study-wide points: Within the data, a cluster of highly shared sequence variants was likely a sequencing artifact. The authors later found most CMV-associated TCR beta chains appeared HLA-restricted. A later analysis revealed that TCR association rates differed between HLA loci, peaking at DRB1 and bottoming out at HLA-C. Rare sequences made up most TCRs, while some public TCRs were found in many donors.

Note on this clone: The antigen is unknown.

The source material was PBMCs. This chain links TRBV15 with TRBJ2-1, with a possible D match to TRBD2 (6 bases). This clonotype was sampled from a man aged 35 to 55 in good health and CMV-seropositive. The CDR3 loop reads CATSGGSSYNEQFF. In DNA form, the CDR3 reads TGTGCCACGTCTGGGGGGAGCTCCTACAATGAGCAGTTCTTC.